This entry lists 9 T cell receptor beta chains sequenced from one sample in a study of cytomegalovirus exposure and HLA in healthy donors. The PCR used 60 Vbeta and 13 Jbeta primers. Generated by immunoSEQ multiplex PCR, the TCRdb table keeps only in-frame clones and is missing some. The sample includes tens of thousands of clones, 60% to 70% of them seen just once. The sample comprised PBMCs. All receptors come from a man aged 35-49 years in good health and CMV-seropositive.

This sequence joins TRBV19 and TRBJ1-5, with D uncertain. The CDR3 covers 13 residues. Trimming took off 7 bases at V and 6 bases at J, with 13 bases between the two ends. Germline-derived CDR1 and CDR2 are LNHDA and SQIVND (reference sequence). The CDR3: CASTMGAPQPQHF. In nucleotides, the CDR3 is TGTGCCAGTACCATGGGCGCTCCTCAGCCCCAGCATTTT. Combining the CDR3 with reference TRBV19 and TRBJ1-5 gives the whole variable domain DGGITQSPKYLFRKEGQNVTLSCEQNLNHDAMYWYRQDPGQGLRLIYYSQIVNDFQKGDIAEGYSVSREKKESFPLTVTSAQKNPTAFYLCASTMGAPQPQHFGDGTRLSIL.

The rearrangement joins TRBV5-1 to TRBJ1-1; possible D gene TRBD1, 6 bases. The CDR3 sequence is 15 residues long. Between the trimmed V and J ends, which lost 4 bases and 4 bases, there was a span of 17 bases. The germline gives CDR1 SGHRS, CDR2 YFSETQ. The CDR3 is CASSRDTFAGTEAFF. CDR3 nucleotide sequence: TGCGCCAGCAGCCGGGACACATTCGCGGGCACTGAAGCTTTCTTT.

Only a few counts were recorded for this clone. The rearrangement links TRBV5-6 to TRBJ1-3, with D possibly matching TRBD1 (5 bases). Trimming pared 2 bases from V and 2 bases from J, leaving 8 bases between. Germline CDR1 is SGHDT and CDR2 is YYEEEE. CDR3 size: 14 residues. The CDR3 protein is CASSLRGPGNTIYF. The CDR3 DNA reads as TGTGCCAGCAGCTTAAGGGGCCCTGGAAACACCATATATTTT.

The chain uses TRBV7-9 and TRBJ1-5, with D possibly TRBD1 on 6 matching bases. Trimming shortened V by 1 base and J by 4 bases, and 11 bases separated the two germline ends. This CDR3 comprises 15 residues. CDR1 SEHNR and CDR2 FQNEAQ come from the germline V gene (reference sequence). In DNA form, the CDR3 reads TGTGCCAGCAGCTTAGGGGCAGGGGAGAATCAGCCCCAGCATTTT. Translation: CASSLGAGENQPQHF.

The V and J genes are TRBV28 and TRBJ1-2; 10 nucleotides agree with TRBD1. The V gene end was trimmed by 0 bases and the J gene end by 4 bases; junction bases not matched to a gene: 8. The CDR3 has 17 residues. CDR1 MDHEN and CDR2 SYDVKM come from the germline V gene. CDR3 nucleotides: TGTGCCAGCAGTTTATGGACAGGGGGCCCTCCCCGCTATGGCTACACCTTC. Its protein is CASSLWTGGPPRYGYTF.

The gene calls are TRBV5-1 and TRBJ2-3, with D tentatively TRBD2 (5 bases). Germline V gene data show CDR1 as SGHRS and CDR2 as YFSETQ. The CDR3 covers 12 residues. Trimming stripped 3 bases from V and 9 bases from J, with 11 bases between. This CDR3 reads CASSSGWETQYF. In DNA form, the CDR3 reads TGCGCCAGCAGCTCGGGGTGGGAGACGCAGTATTTT.

This clone occurred many times. This chain uses TRBV6-6 with TRBJ1-2; TRBD1 aligns across 8 bases. This CDR3 comprises 14 residues. CDR1 is MNHNY and CDR2 is SVGAGI in the germline V gene (reference sequence). With 5 bases clipped from V and 3 bases from J, the junction kept 5 bases outside the gene matches. The DNA of the CDR3 is TGTGCCAGCAGTGACGGACAGGGCTACTATGGCTACACCTTC. Its protein is CASSDGQGYYGYTF.

There are a few counts of this clone. The V and J genes are TRBV9 and TRBJ2-1; TRBD1 might be the D (6 bases). The CDR3 totals 15 residues. Trimming cost V 3 bases and J 5 bases, with 15 bases left between them. Per the germline V gene, CDR1 is SGDLS and CDR2 is YYNGEE. The CDR3 protein is CASSAGTLGNNEQFF. The CDR3 coding sequence is TGTGCCAGCAGCGCGGGGACATTGGGAAACAATGAGCAGTTCTTC.

This clone was picked up a small number of times. The J gene is TRBJ1-1, the V gene TRBV6-1, with D perhaps TRBD1 (6 bases). Trimming shortened V by 7 bases and J by 1 base, and 13 bases separated the two germline ends. Per the germline V gene, CDR1 is MNHNS and CDR2 is SASEGT. The CDR3 loop spans 14 amino acids. The DNA of the CDR3 is TGTGCCAGCATATCCCGGGACAAGAACACTGAAGCTTTCTTT. It yields the protein CASISRDKNTEAFF.